This paragraph reports one T cell receptor (beta chain). Its target is unknown. This specimen comes from a study of shared clonotypes between healthy human individuals. Study observations and caveats: Naive subsets typically showed greater estimated richness than memory subsets.

When replicate PCRs were run on sorted subsets, they used approximately 0.2 ug DNA, about 30,000 T cell genomes. The assay was immunoSEQ multiplex PCR, and TCRdb's table has in-frame clones only and misses some. The sample carries 950,000 to 1,100,000 clones, 70% to 80% recorded once. This TCR was sampled from a man younger than 35 in good health. Some clones in this sample may be carry-over from other donors' samples. The specimen was memory CD4+ T cells from PBMCs. The subset: CD45RA-negative fraction.

The CDR3 DNA follows: TGTGCCAGCAGCCCCTCAGGACAGGGACTCTCTGGGGCCAACGTCCTGACTTTC. Translated, it gives CASSPSGQGLSGANVLTF. This chain uses TRBV7-2 with TRBJ2-6; 8 positions agree with TRBD1. V lost 5 bases, J lost 0 bases, and 9 bases stayed unmatched. CDR1 is SGHTA, CDR2 FQGNSA, per germline. The CDR3 is 18 residues long.